This T cell receptor (beta chain) was identified in a study of regulatory T cells in long-lasting Graves disease. Indicated time point: newly diagnosed GD, antithyroid drugs for less than 3 months. The authors made the TCR library using RNA they extracted from PBMCs. Arm-PCR of CDR3 regions and iRepertoire HTBI primers were the basis on which TCR beta libraries were built. Via MiXCR, TCRdb re-called the multiplex PCR reads, giving one row per CDR3 protein. The table lists about 520,000 distinct CDR3 sequences, 12% of them singletons, with almost 9% in the top ten. Germline V gene sequence: CDR1 MNHEY, CDR2 SMNVEV (reference sequence). The CDR3 contains 15 residues. Trimming left V 5 bases short and J 11 bases short, with 24 bases between. This clonotype showed up many times. This same sample was also taken into another study, of T cells in Graves' hyperthyroidism and ophthalmopathy.

The sequence was obtained from a woman in her twenties or thirties with Graves disease. The sequencing here drew on peripheral blood mononuclear cells (PBMCs), taken at new diagnosis, from a patient treated with antithyroid drugs. This rearrangement joins TRBV27 to TRBJ1-1, with D tentatively TRBD1 (5 bases). The chain's CDR3 is CASSNPTKRGSPAFF. Here the CDR3 DNA reads TGTGCCAGCAGTAACCCCACTAAGAGGGGCTCCCCTGCTTTCTTT.